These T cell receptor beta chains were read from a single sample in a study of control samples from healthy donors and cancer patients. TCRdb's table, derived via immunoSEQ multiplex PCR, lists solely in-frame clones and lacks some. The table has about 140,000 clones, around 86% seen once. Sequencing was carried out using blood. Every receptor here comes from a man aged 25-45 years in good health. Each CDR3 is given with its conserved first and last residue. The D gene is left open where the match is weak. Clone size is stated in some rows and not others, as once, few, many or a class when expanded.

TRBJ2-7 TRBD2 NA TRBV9 TGTGCCAGCAGCGTAGCTACTTGGGGACTAGAAGCCTACGAGCAGTACTTC CASSVATWGLEAYEQYF
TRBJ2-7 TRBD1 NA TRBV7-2 TGTGCCAGCAGCGCCGGGACAGGGGGTTGGGAGCAGTACTTC CASSAGTGGWEQYF
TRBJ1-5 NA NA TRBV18 TGTGCCAGCTCACCCCCGCCATTTACCAATCAGCCCCAGCATTTT CASSPPPFTNQPQHF
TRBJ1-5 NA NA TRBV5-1 TGCGCCAGCAGCTTAGACAGTTATAGCAATCAGCCCCAGCATTTT CASSLDSYSNQPQHF
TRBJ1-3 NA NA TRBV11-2 TGTGCCAGCAGCTTAGATATAGTCTCTGGAAACACCATATATTTT CASSLDIVSGNTIYF
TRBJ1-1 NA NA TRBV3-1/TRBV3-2 TGTGCCAGCAGCCTTGGTGGACTGATAAACACTGAAGCTTTCTTT CASSLGGLINTEAFF
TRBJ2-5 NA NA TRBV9 TGTGCCAGCAGCGTAGGGGGGGCCTTTGAGACCCAGTACTTC CASSVGGAFETQYF
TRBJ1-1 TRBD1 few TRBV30 TGTGCCTGGGGGGACAGGAGAAACACTGAAGCTTTCTTT CAWGDRRNTEAFF
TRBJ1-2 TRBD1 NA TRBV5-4 TGTGCCAGCAGCTCGGGACAGAGGAACTATGGCTACACCTTC CASSSGQRNYGYTF
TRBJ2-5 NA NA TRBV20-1 TGCAGTGCCAAGAAAGAGACCCAGTACTTC CSAKKETQYF
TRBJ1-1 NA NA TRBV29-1 TGCAGCGTTGGACGAGGGACTGAAGCTTTCTTT CSVGRGTEAFF
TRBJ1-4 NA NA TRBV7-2 TGTGCCAGCAGCTTAGGGGCCCCGGGGGTGGCTGGGCTGTTTTTT CASSLGAPGVAGLFF
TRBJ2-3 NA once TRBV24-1 TGTGCCACCAGTGAGCCCGGGAAGAACACAGATACGCAGTATTTT CATSEPGKNTDTQYF
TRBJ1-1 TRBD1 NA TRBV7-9 TGTGCCAGCAGCCGTACCGGACAGGGGAGGACTGAAGCTTTCTTT CASSRTGQGRTEAFF
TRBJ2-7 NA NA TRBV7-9 TGTGCCAGCAGCTCTGGGACCACTTCCTACGAGCAGTACTTC CASSSGTTSYEQYF
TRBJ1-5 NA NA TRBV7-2 TGTGCCAGCAGCTTAGGTATACCTAATCAGCCCCAGCATTTT CASSLGIPNQPQHF
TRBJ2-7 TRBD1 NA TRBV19 TGTGCCAGTAGTTTAGGGGGCTCCCGCTCCTACGAGCAGTACTTC CASSLGGSRSYEQYF
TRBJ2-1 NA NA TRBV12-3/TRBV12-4 TGTGCCAGCAGTCCCGACAGGACCGATGAGCAGTTCTTC CASSPDRTDEQFF
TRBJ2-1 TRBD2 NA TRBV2 TGTGCCAGCACCGAGGGGTTAGCGGGAGTCCGGGAGCAGTTCTTC CASTEGLAGVREQFF
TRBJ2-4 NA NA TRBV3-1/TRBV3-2 TGTGCCAGCAGCCAACATCGGGTAGCGGAGGAGTCTTGGGCCAAAAACATTCAGTACTTC CASSQHRVAEESWAKNIQYF
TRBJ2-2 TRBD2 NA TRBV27 TGTGCCAGCAGTTTAGGGCTAGCGGGGAACACCGGGGAGCTGTTTTTT CASSLGLAGNTGELFF
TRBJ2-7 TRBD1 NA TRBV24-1 TGTGCCACCAGTGACTACCCCGGGACAGGGGGCTCCTACGAGCAGTACTTC CATSDYPGTGGSYEQYF
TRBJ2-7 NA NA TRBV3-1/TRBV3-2 TGTGCCAGCAGCCCGAACCCTGCAGGCGAGCAGTACTTC CASSPNPAGEQYF
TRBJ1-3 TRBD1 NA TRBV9 TGTGCCAGCAGCGTAGCTGACAGGGCTGGAAACACCATATATTTT CASSVADRAGNTIYF
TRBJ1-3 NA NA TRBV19 TGTGCCAGTAGTATAGATGGGGATCCTGGAAACACCATATATTTT CASSIDGDPGNTIYF
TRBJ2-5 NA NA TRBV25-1 TGTGCCAGCAGTGAGGCCGGGCGAGAGACCCAGTACTTC CASSEAGRETQYF
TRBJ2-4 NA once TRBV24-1 TGTGCCACCAGTGATTCCGGGTCTAGTGCCAAAAACATTCAGTACTTC CATSDSGSSAKNIQYF
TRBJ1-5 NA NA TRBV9 TGTGCCAGCAGCGTAGCGGGCACTTATCAGCCCCAGCATTTT CASSVAGTYQPQHF
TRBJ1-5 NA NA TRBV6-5 TGTGCCAGCAGTCAAAGTGGGGGAAATCAGCCCCAGCATTTT CASSQSGGNQPQHF
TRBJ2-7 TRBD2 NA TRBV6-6 TGTGCCAGCAGCCCACTAGCGGGAGTTCCCGAGCAGTACTTC CASSPLAGVPEQYF
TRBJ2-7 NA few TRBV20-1 TGCAGTGCCCTAAGTGGGTACGAGCAGTACTTC CSALSGYEQYF
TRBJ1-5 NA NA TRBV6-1 TGTGCCAGCAGTGACGACGCGGGGCAGCCCCAGCATTTT CASSDDAGQPQHF
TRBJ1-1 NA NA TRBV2 TGTGCCAGCAAAGGGGGAGGATTCATGAACACTGAAGCTTTCTTT CASKGGGFMNTEAFF
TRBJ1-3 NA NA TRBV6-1 TGTGCCAGCAGTGAAGGGTATGCTGGAGGAAACACCATATATTTT CASSEGYAGGNTIYF
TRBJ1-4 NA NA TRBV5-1 TGCGCCAGCAGCCTCGCCCCTAATGAAAAACTGTTTTTT CASSLAPNEKLFF
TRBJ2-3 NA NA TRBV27 TGTGCCAGCAGTTTAGGGGCAGGGCGAACAGATACGCAGTATTTT CASSLGAGRTDTQYF
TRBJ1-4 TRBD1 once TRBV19 TGTGCCAGTAGTACTTCCGAATCAGCCGGGACAGGGTATGAAAAACTGTTTTTT CASSTSESAGTGYEKLFF
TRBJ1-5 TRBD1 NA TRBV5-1 TGCGCCAGCAGCTTGAACCCCGGGACAGGCTATCAGCCCCAGCATTTT CASSLNPGTGYQPQHF
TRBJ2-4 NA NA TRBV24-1 TGTGCCACCCTATTTAATGTGCCCTCGACAGGGAGGGCCAAAAACATTCAGTACTTC CATLFNVPSTGRAKNIQYF
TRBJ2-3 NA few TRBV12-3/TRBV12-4 TGTGCCATCAGGGACAACACAGATACGCAGTATTTT CAIRDNTDTQYF
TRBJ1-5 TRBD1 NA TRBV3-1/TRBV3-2 TGTGCCAGCACCAACAAGGGACAGGGGGGTCATCAGCCCCAGCATTTT CASTNKGQGGHQPQHF